The 25 T cell receptor beta chains listed next were all sequenced from one sample in a study of shared clonotypes between healthy human individuals (dated by TCRdb to 2018 to 2021). Library generation was performed with the immunoSEQ multiplex PCR assay. In its TCRdb copy, this immuneACCESS table keeps in-frame sequences only and misses some clones. Where compared with another copy, unresolved V genes explain less than half of these, and the others have no known cause. The sample contains about 2.4 million clones, just over 90% of them found a single time. The leading ten clones occupy about 0.13% of the sample. Source material: naive CD4+ T cells sorted from blood. Per the publication, the cell subset or site label means: CD45RA+ positively selected. These receptors originate from a man younger than 30 in good health.

The CDR3 DNA reads as TGTGCCAGCAGTACCAGTGGGTTCAATGGCTACACCTTC. This translates into CASSTSGFNGYTF. This chain uses TRBV6-6 with TRBJ1-2; the D is unclear. The CDR3 is made up of 13 amino acids. Germline loops: CDR1 MNHNY, CDR2 SVGAGI (reference sequence). V was pared by 5 bases and J by 6 bases, with 13 bases between.

For this clone: Distinct nucleotide sequences in the sample also encode this CDR3. The chain carries TRBV5-1 and TRBJ1-2; D ambiguous. With 2 bases removed from V and 0 bases from J, the gap between germline ends came to 8 bases. CDR1 is SGHRS and CDR2 is YFSETQ in the germline V gene. The CDR3 runs to 14 residues. CDR3 sequence reads: CASSLGGSNYGYTF. The CDR3 DNA reads as TGCGCCAGCAGCTTAGGTGGATCTAACTATGGCTACACCTTC.

The V call is TRBV10-1, the J call TRBJ2-3; 9 bases agree with TRBD2. The J segment lost 2 bases and the V segment lost 0 bases, leaving 9 bases of the junction unmatched. Germline V lookup: CDR1 WNHNN, CDR2 SYGVQD (reference sequence). CDR3 length: 18 residues. The CDR3 loop is CASSESINLAGDTDTQYF. DNA for the CDR3: TGCGCCAGCAGTGAGTCGATTAATTTAGCGGGGGACACAGATACGCAGTATTTT.

The chain employs TRBV6-6 and TRBJ1-3, with D maybe TRBD1 (5 bases). Germline assignment: CDR1 MNHNY and CDR2 SVGAGI (reference sequence). This CDR3 contains 14 residues. Between the trimmed V and J ends, which lost 2 bases and 0 bases, there was a span of 5 bases. The CDR3 spells CASSYDSSGNTIYF. CDR3 bases: TGTGCCAGCAGTTACGACAGCTCTGGAAACACCATATATTTT.

This clone was counted once. The V and J genes are TRBV4-1 and TRBJ2-1; D is unresolved. Germline V gives CDR1 MGHRA, CDR2 YSYEKL. V dropped 1 base and J dropped 3 bases, with 10 bases sitting between them. The CDR3 is 15 residues long. The CDR3 sequence: CASSQVSRVYNEQFF. CDR3 DNA sequence: TGCGCCAGCAGCCAAGTTTCAAGGGTCTACAATGAGCAGTTCTTC.

The chain links TRBV30 to TRBJ1-2, with D possibly being TRBD1 (5 bases). CDR1 and CDR2 from the germline V gene are GTSNPN and SVGIG (reference sequence). This CDR3 region has 11 residues. The germline V and J ends were trimmed by 4 bases and 8 bases, with 11 bases remaining between them. The CDR3 spells CAWTGTWGYTF. The DNA for the CDR3 is TGTGCCTGGACCGGGACTTGGGGCTACACCTTC.

The V gene is TRBV7-9, the J gene TRBJ1-4; D not certain. This CDR3 is built from 14 residues. The ends were cut back, 4 bases at V and 4 bases at J, with 10 bases in the middle. Germline CDR1 reads SEHNR; CDR2 reads FQNEAQ (reference sequence). As DNA, the CDR3 is TGTGCCAGCAGCTGGCGACGGGATAATGAAAAACTGTTTTTT. Translating gives CASSWRRDNEKLFF.

CDR3 sequence (DNA): TGTGCCTGGAGTCGACCGGGACTACCCACCTACGAGCAGTACTTC. Translation gives CAWSRPGLPTYEQYF. The V call is TRBV30, the J call TRBJ2-7; 7 nucleotides match TRBD2. This CDR3 has 15 residues. V dropped 2 bases and J dropped 2; count of bases not matched to a gene: 9. Germline V CDR1 and CDR2: GTSNPN, SVGIG (reference sequence). Drawing the rest from reference TRBV30 and TRBJ2-7, the complete variable domain is SQTIHQWPATLVQPVGSPLSLECTVEGTSNPNLYWYRQAAGRGLQLLFYSVGIGQISSEVPQNLSASRPQDRQFILSSKKLLLSDSGFYLCAWSRPGLPTYEQYFGPGTRLTVT.

The rearrangement joins TRBV11-3 to TRBJ2-3, with no clear D. Trimming pared 5 bases from V and 4 bases from J, leaving 10 bases between. The CDR3 totals 13 residues. Germline V CDR1 and CDR2: SGHNT, YENEEA. The CDR3 nucleotides are TGTGCCAGCAGCCATGGGAAGGCAGATACGCAGTATTTT. Translated, it gives CASSHGKADTQYF. The full variable domain, in which reference TRBV11-3 and TRBJ2-3 provide the parts outside the CDR3, is EAGVVQSPRYKIIEKKQPVAFWCNPISGHNTLYWYLQNLGQGPELLIRYENEEAVDDSQLPKDRFSAERLKGVDSTLKIQPAELGDSAVYLCASSHGKADTQYFGPGTRLTVL.

This clone occurred once. One junction end does not reproduce the germline sequence, and a read error may be involved. This sequence joins TRBV7-7 and TRBJ2-1, with 9 bases identical to TRBD2. The CDR3 runs to 15 residues. Germline V gene lookup returns CDR1 SSHAT and CDR2 FNYEAQ (reference sequence). In nucleotides, the CDR3 is TGTGCTAGCAGCGCACTAGCGGGCGTACTACATGAGCAGTTCTTC. Amino acids: CASSALAGVLHEQFF.

The V call is TRBV7-9, the J call TRBJ2-1; D uncertain. The germline V gene has CDR1 SEHNR and CDR2 FQNEAQ (reference sequence). Trimming took off 2 bases at V and 5 bases at J, with 7 bases between the two ends. The CDR3 extends over 13 amino acids. The CDR3 region has the DNA TGTGCCAGCAGCTTACGCCCGAACAATGAGCAGTTCTTC. It translates to CASSLRPNNEQFF.

Worth noting for this clone: The same CDR3 is also encoded by other DNA sequences in this sample. The J gene is TRBJ1-1, the V gene TRBV18; D is undetermined. V gave up 3 bases and J gave up 0 bases, with 5 bases separating them. Germline V gene sequence: CDR1 KGHSH, CDR2 LQKENI. This CDR3 comprises 13 residues. CDR3 residues: CASSPDMNTEAFF. The CDR3 DNA reads as TGTGCCAGCTCACCTGACATGAACACTGAAGCTTTCTTT.

The chain recombines TRBV27 with TRBJ2-2, with D possibly being TRBD1 (6 bases). CDR3 length: 14 residues. V gave up 5 bases and J gave up 1 base, with 8 bases separating them. Germline loops: CDR1 MNHEY, CDR2 SMNVEV (reference sequence). CDR3 loop: CASSPQGNTGELFF. In DNA, the CDR3 is TGTGCCAGCAGTCCACAGGGGAACACCGGGGAGCTGTTTTTT.

Comments on this clone: The same CDR3 arises from other DNA sequences in this sample as well. The rearrangement uses TRBV5-4 and TRBJ2-3; D is ambiguous. The CDR3 has 13 residues. V lost 0 bases and J lost 1, with 3 bases in between. Germline V CDR1 and CDR2: SGHNT, YYREEE (reference sequence). CDR3 protein: CASSLAGTDTQYF. The CDR3 nucleotides read TGTGCCAGCAGCTTGGCCGGCACAGATACGCAGTATTTT.

The V gene is TRBV5-4, the J gene TRBJ2-1; possibly TRBD1 for D (6 bases). CDR3 length: 16 amino acids. Germline V gene sequence: CDR1 SGHNT, CDR2 YYREEE (reference sequence). V shed 4 bases and J shed 4 bases, with 18 bases lying between them. The CDR3 sequence: CASSNRVTRGYNEQFF. The CDR3 region has the DNA TGTGCCAGCAGCAACAGGGTTACCCGGGGATACAATGAGCAGTTCTTC.

The J gene is TRBJ1-2, the V gene TRBV7-9, with 7 bases aligning to TRBD1. The CDR3 runs 16 residues. V was clipped by 0 bases and J by 6 bases; unmatched bases: 10. The V gene's germline CDR1 is SEHNR and CDR2 FQNEAQ (reference sequence). CDR3 sequence (DNA): TGTGCCAGCAGCTTAGCGGCGGCAGGGGGTAGGAATGGCTACACCTTC. It specifies CASSLAAAGGRNGYTF.

For this clone: Additional DNA sequences in this sample encode the identical CDR3. The V gene is TRBV20-1, the J gene TRBJ2-7, with TRBD1 as a possible D gene (6 bases). Trimming took off 3 bases at V and 4 bases at J, with 7 bases between the two ends. Germline V gene data show CDR1 as DFQATT and CDR2 as SNEGSKA (reference sequence). The CDR3 totals 11 residues. DNA of the CDR3: TGCAGTGCTAGCGGGACATACGAGCAGTACTTC. Translation: CSASGTYEQYF.

The CDR3 sequence: CSVARGTGSNQPQHF. The CDR3 nucleotides read TGCAGCGTTGCTAGGGGGACAGGGAGCAATCAGCCCCAGCATTTT. The chain combines TRBV29-1 with TRBJ1-5, with TRBD1 matching over 9 bases. V trimming: 4 bases; J trimming: 1 base; junction bases outside the gene matches: 5. Per germline, CDR1 SQVTM and CDR2 ANQGSEA. The CDR3 sequence is 15 residues long.

V and J are TRBV28 and TRBJ2-1, with TRBD2 identical over 9 bases. Per germline, CDR1 MDHEN and CDR2 SYDVKM. Trimming at V came to 2 bases and at J to 8 bases, leaving 7 bases not matched to a gene. The CDR3 is 15 residues long. The CDR3 coding sequence is TGTGCCAGCAGTTTAGCGGGACTAGCAGGGGATGAGCAGTTCTTC. Translating it yields CASSLAGLAGDEQFF.

In DNA form, the CDR3 reads TGTGCCAGCAGTGAAGGTTGGGGGGGCAGCTACGAGCAGTACTTC. It specifies CASSEGWGGSYEQYF. The gene calls are TRBV6-1 and TRBJ2-7; tentatively, D is TRBD2 (7 bases). CDR3 length: 15 residues. Germline V gives CDR1 MNHNS, CDR2 SASEGT. Trimming cost V 1 base and J 3 bases, with 13 bases left between them.

This clone has just one count. The V gene is TRBV9, the J gene TRBJ2-1; tentatively, D is TRBD2 (5 bases). This CDR3 contains 13 residues. Germline values: CDR1 SGDLS, CDR2 YYNGEE. The V and J ends lost 0 bases and 8 bases respectively, with 9 bases between them. CDR3 nucleotides: TGTGCCAGCAGCGTAGGTAAGGGAGATGAGCAGTTCTTC. Translation: CASSVGKGDEQFF.

The chain has TRBV7-9 and TRBJ2-1; TRBD2 agrees at 8 bases. This CDR3 has 15 residues. The germline V gene encodes CDR1 SEHNR and CDR2 FQNEAQ (reference sequence). Trimming removed 3 bases from V and 9 bases from J; junction bases left unmatched: 10. This CDR3 is CASSLWAGGGAEQFF. DNA for the CDR3: TGTGCCAGCAGCTTGTGGGCGGGAGGAGGCGCTGAGCAGTTCTTC.

The genes are TRBV9 and TRBJ2-7; a weak D match, TRBD2 (6 bases). V was shortened by 0 bases and J by 6 bases, with 16 bases between the two germline ends. Germline V lookup: CDR1 SGDLS, CDR2 YYNGEE. The CDR3 consists of 15 residues. The CDR3 nucleotides read TGTGCCAGCAGCGTAGGCGGTCTAGCGTTCCCCGAGCAGTACTTC. Protein sequence: CASSVGGLAFPEQYF.

The chain employs TRBV6-1 and TRBJ2-7, with D perhaps given as TRBD1 or TRBD2 (6 bases each). CDR1 and CDR2 (germline): MNHNS, SASEGT. This CDR3 is 12 amino acids long. Deletions cut 8 bases from V and 7 bases from J, with 15 bases between. CDR3 in amino acids: CASGGPIGEQYF. The CDR3 DNA sequence: TGTGCCAGCGGGGGGCCCATAGGTGAGCAGTACTTC.

The chain links TRBV5-5 to TRBJ1-2; D unclear. Germline V gene data show CDR1 as SGHKS and CDR2 as YYEKEE (reference sequence). V gave up 9 bases and J gave up 0 bases, with 12 bases separating them. This CDR3 is 13 amino acids long. CDR3 loop: CATSGAANYGYTF. The CDR3 coding sequence is TGTGCCACTTCGGGAGCCGCTAACTATGGCTACACCTTC.